The 29 T cell receptor beta chains reported below all come from one sample, sequenced in a study of shared clonotypes between healthy human individuals. The assay was immunoSEQ multiplex PCR, and TCRdb's table has in-frame clones only and misses some. The sample includes 2 million to 2.5 million clones, nearly 97% of them seen just once. Material: naive CD4+ T cells sorted from blood. The sample's subset: CD45RA+ positively selected. All receptors come from a man aged 18 to 35 in good health.

DNA for the CDR3: TGCGCCAGCCGACAAGGGGAGAGAGAAAAACTGTTTTTT. Translated, it gives CASRQGEREKLFF. The rearrangement joins TRBV5-1 to TRBJ1-4; TRBD1 is a possible D gene (5 bases). The germline V gene has CDR1 SGHRS and CDR2 YFSETQ. Trimming pared 7 bases from V and 8 bases from J, leaving 15 bases between. The CDR3 sequence is 13 residues long.

This sequence joins TRBV9 and TRBJ1-6, with D perhaps matching TRBD1 (5 bases). The length of the CDR3 is 14 residues. Germline CDR1 is SGDLS and CDR2 is YYNGEE. V was clipped by 5 bases and J by 9 bases, with 15 bases between them. DNA of the CDR3: TGTGCCAGCAGTCCGGGGCCGACGGGTTCACCCCTCCACTTT. This encodes CASSPGPTGSPLHF.

This chain joins TRBV15 and TRBJ1-1; 8 nucleotides line up with TRBD1. With 9 bases clipped from V and 4 bases from J, the junction kept 16 bases outside the gene matches. This CDR3 contains 16 residues. Per the germline V gene, CDR1 is LNHNV and CDR2 is YYDKDF (reference sequence). Here the CDR3 DNA reads TGTGCCACGCGCTCAGGGGCAGGGGGCCGGGGCACTGAAGCTTTCTTT. It encodes CATRSGAGGRGTEAFF.

The chain uses TRBV18 and TRBJ2-5; no reliable D call. The germline V gene encodes CDR1 KGHSH and CDR2 LQKENI. Trimming pared 6 bases from V and 2 bases from J, leaving 7 bases between. The CDR3 spans 12 residues. This CDR3 is CASSIGQETQYF. In DNA form, the CDR3 reads TGTGCCAGCTCCATAGGGCAAGAGACCCAGTACTTC.

This chain uses TRBV7-2 with TRBJ2-4; D remains unclear. Germline V gives CDR1 SGHTA, CDR2 FQGNSA. The CDR3 is made up of 11 amino acids. Trimming left V 1 base short and J 9 bases short, with 4 bases between. The CDR3 is CASSLVGIQYF. CDR3 in DNA: TGTGCCAGCAGCTTAGTAGGCATTCAGTACTTC.

A remark on this clone: Other nucleotide sequences from this sample produce the same CDR3. The chain combines TRBV5-1 with TRBJ2-1, with a possible D match to TRBD1 (5 bases). Trimming shortened V by 4 bases and J by 7 bases, and 9 bases separated the two germline ends. This CDR3 is built from 12 residues. The germline V gene has CDR1 SGHRS and CDR2 YFSETQ. The CDR3 region is CASSRPGNEQFF. For the CDR3, the DNA is TGCGCCAGCAGCCGACCAGGGAATGAGCAGTTCTTC.

The V and J genes are TRBV7-2 and TRBJ2-7; a weak D match, TRBD2 (6 bases). V was shortened by 1 base and J by 6 bases, with 16 bases between the two germline ends. The CDR3 has 15 residues. The germline CDR1 and CDR2 sequences are SGHTA and FQGNSA. The chain's CDR3 is CASSLDSRAGGEQYF. Here the CDR3 DNA reads TGTGCCAGCAGCTTAGATTCCAGGGCCGGGGGCGAGCAGTACTTC.

The CDR3 here is CASSVDQGSEAFF. Written as DNA, the CDR3 is TGTGCCAGCAGCGTAGATCAGGGCAGTGAAGCTTTCTTT. This sequence joins TRBV9 and TRBJ1-1, with D possibly matching TRBD1 (5 bases). This CDR3 has 13 amino acids. Trimming cost V 0 bases and J 7 bases, with 10 bases left between them. The germline gives CDR1 SGDLS, CDR2 YYNGEE.

The chain couples TRBV19 to TRBJ1-5, with 9 bases that match TRBD1. Germline V gene lookup returns CDR1 LNHDA and CDR2 SQIVND (reference sequence). The CDR3 is 15 amino acids. Trimming cost V 6 bases and J 2 bases; bases outside gene matches: 5. CDR3 protein: CASRVQGAGNQPQHF. CDR3 DNA sequence: TGTGCCAGTAGGGTACAGGGGGCTGGCAATCAGCCCCAGCATTTT.

The CDR3 protein is CASSSGLAGALTDTQYF. The CDR3 nucleotides read TGTGCCAGCAGCTCTGGACTAGCGGGGGCACTCACAGATACGCAGTATTTT. The V gene is TRBV5-6, the J gene TRBJ2-3; TRBD2 agrees at 13 bases. Per the germline V gene, CDR1 is SGHDT and CDR2 is YYEEEE. V lost 3 bases and J lost 2; bases outside the gene matches: 6. CDR3 length: 17 amino acids. The full variable domain, in which reference TRBV5-6 and TRBJ2-3 provide the parts outside the CDR3, is DAGVTQSPTHLIKTRGQQVTLRCSPKSGHDTVSWYQQALGQGPQFIFQYYEEEERQRGNFPDRFSGHQFPNYSSELNVNALLLGDSALYLCASSSGLAGALTDTQYFGPGTRLTVL.

The chain is built from TRBV19 and TRBJ1-6; 8 positions match TRBD1. Germline V lookup: CDR1 LNHDA, CDR2 SQIVND (reference sequence). The CDR3 is made up of 17 amino acids. V trimming: 5 bases; J trimming: 0 bases; junction bases outside the gene matches: 6. The CDR3 here is CASSLGQASSYNSPLHF. The CDR3 DNA reads TGTGCCAGTAGTCTGGGACAGGCGAGCTCCTATAATTCACCCCTCCACTTT.

The chain employs TRBV6-5 and TRBJ1-6; weak D call: TRBD1 (6 bases). The ends were cut back, 6 bases at V and 8 bases at J, with 14 bases in the middle. The CDR3 is 14 residues long. CDR1 and CDR2 from the germline V gene are MNHEY and SVGAGI. CDR3 protein: CASSRGQRDSPLHF. As DNA, the CDR3 is TGTGCCAGCAGCCGAGGACAGAGGGATTCACCCCTCCACTTT.

The V gene is TRBV5-6, the J gene TRBJ2-3; TRBD2 matches at 10 bases. The germline gives CDR1 SGHDT, CDR2 YYEEEE. The CDR3 has 18 amino acids. Unmatched junction bases numbered 13, after V lost 4 bases and J lost 2 bases. The CDR3 here is CASSPFWTSGRYTDTQYF. The CDR3, as DNA: TGTGCCAGCAGCCCTTTCTGGACTAGCGGCCGATACACAGATACGCAGTATTTT.

Details on this clone: Other DNA sequences within the sample encode an identical CDR3. The rearrangement links TRBV11-2 to TRBJ1-6; D gene ambiguous. Between the trimmed V and J ends, which lost 5 bases and 7 bases, there was a span of 9 bases. The CDR3 has 13 amino acids. CDR1 is SGHAT and CDR2 is FQNNGV in the germline V gene. The CDR3 here is CASSLDLNSPLHF. CDR3 DNA: TGTGCCAGCAGCCTGGACCTAAATTCACCCCTCCACTTT.

CDR3 DNA: TGCGCCAGCAGTCCTCATAGTTGGTACGACAGGGCGAGAAACACTGAAGCTTTCTTT. Protein sequence: CASSPHSWYDRARNTEAFF. V usage is TRBV10-1 and J usage is TRBJ1-1; 7 nucleotides line up with TRBD1. The CDR3 covers 19 residues. V lost 5 bases and J lost 2; bases outside the gene matches: 20. CDR1 WNHNN and CDR2 SYGVQD come from the germline V gene (reference sequence).

The V and J genes are TRBV20-1 and TRBJ2-1; TRBD2 might be the D (6 bases). The V gene's germline CDR1 is DFQATT and CDR2 SNEGSKA (reference sequence). V shed 6 bases and J shed 9 bases, with 9 bases lying between them. The CDR3 extends over 10 amino acids. The DNA of the CDR3 is TGCAGTGCGACTAGGACTGAGCAGTTCTTC. This encodes CSATRTEQFF.

The chain combines TRBV4-1 with TRBJ2-5, with 11 nucleotides matching TRBD2. From germline, CDR1 is MGHRA and CDR2 YSYEKL. The CDR3 extends over 21 amino acids. V lost 1 base, J lost 1 base, and 17 bases stayed unmatched. The CDR3 DNA follows: TGCGCCAGCAGCCAAGTGTCTAGCGGGAGGTCGCCCTCCCCCCTCCAAGAGACCCAGTACTTC. It encodes CASSQVSSGRSPSPLQETQYF.

CDR3 in DNA: TGCAGCGTGGAGGATAACAGGTCAGTCGGGAACATTCAGTACTTC. It yields the protein CSVEDNRSVGNIQYF. V usage is TRBV29-1 and J usage is TRBJ2-4; D assignment may be TRBD1 or TRBD2 (5 bases each). CDR3 length: 15 residues. Trimming took off 6 bases at V and 7 bases at J, with 22 bases between the two ends. Germline V lookup: CDR1 SQVTM, CDR2 ANQGSEA.

This CDR3 is CASSLRMGSADTQYF. The CDR3 nucleotides are TGTGCCAGCAGCTTACGGATGGGCAGCGCAGATACGCAGTATTTT. The chain is built from TRBV5-8 and TRBJ2-3; D not certain. This CDR3 region has 15 residues. CDR1 is SGHTS, CDR2 YDEGEE, per germline. Trimming cost V 2 bases and J 4 bases, with 14 bases left between them.

This clone occurred once. V usage is TRBV2 and J usage is TRBJ2-5, with TRBD2 identical over 12 bases. CDR3 length: 14 residues. Germline values: CDR1 SNHLY, CDR2 FYNNEI. The J segment lost 5 bases and the V segment lost 8 bases, leaving 6 bases of the junction unmatched. The CDR3 sequence is CASERLAGVETQYF. The CDR3 DNA follows: TGTGCCAGCGAACGACTAGCGGGGGTGGAGACCCAGTACTTC. Full variable domain (rest looked up from reference TRBV2 and TRBJ2-5): EPEVTQTPSHQVTQMGQEVILRCVPISNHLYFYWYRQILGQKVEFLVSFYNNEISEKSEIFDDQFSVERPDGSNFTLKIRSTKLEDSAMYFCASERLAGVETQYFGPGTRLLVL.

The chain carries TRBV6-5 and TRBJ2-1; D is unresolved. CDR1 and CDR2 (germline): MNHEY, SVGAGI. V was trimmed by 6 bases and J by 9 bases, leaving 12 bases between them. There are 12 residues in the CDR3. The DNA for the CDR3 is TGTGCCAGCAGGAACGAGATAGGTGAGCAGTTCTTC. The encoded protein is CASRNEIGEQFF.

To note about this clone: One end of the junction varies from germline; a read error may be responsible. The CDR3 region is CANSEATVNQPQHF. The CDR3 DNA reads TGTGCCAACAGTGAAGCGACAGTCAATCAGCCCCAGCATTTT. The chain uses TRBV6-1 and TRBJ1-5, with TRBD1 as a possible D gene (5 bases). The CDR3 sequence is 14 residues long. Per germline, CDR1 MNHNS and CDR2 SASEGT.

This clone was counted a single time. V gene TRBV19 combines with J gene TRBJ2-7, with a tentative D call TRBD1 (6 bases). This CDR3 spans 15 amino acids. Per germline, CDR1 LNHDA and CDR2 SQIVND (reference sequence). Trimming pared 4 bases from V and 3 bases from J, leaving 16 bases between. The CDR3 is CASSTDPGAVYEQYF. CDR3 in DNA: TGTGCCAGTAGTACCGATCCAGGGGCTGTCTACGAGCAGTACTTC.

The chain has TRBV29-1 and TRBJ2-1; 7 bases match TRBD1. V was clipped by 4 bases and J by 6 bases; unmatched bases: 6. Germline CDR1 and CDR2: SQVTM and ANQGSEA. CDR3 length: 13 residues. The CDR3 sequence is CSVGAPGGNEQFF. DNA for the CDR3: TGCAGCGTTGGGGCCCCAGGGGGCAATGAGCAGTTCTTC.

The chain employs TRBV7-5 and TRBJ1-6. TRBV7-5 counts as a pseudogene. This CDR3 comprises 13 residues. The CDR3 region has the DNA TGTGCCAGAAGCTTAGTTCTAAATTCACCCCTCCACTTT. Amino acids: CARSLVLNSPLHF.

This clone appeared a single time. This sequence joins TRBV19 and TRBJ2-1, with 7 bases aligning to TRBD2. Germline V lookup: CDR1 LNHDA, CDR2 SQIVND (reference sequence). The trim removed 5 bases at V and 6 bases at J, leaving 7 bases unmatched. This CDR3 is built from 14 residues. CDR3 in amino acids: CASSRGEFTNEQFF. CDR3 DNA sequence: TGTGCCAGTAGTCGGGGGGAGTTTACCAATGAGCAGTTCTTC. Full variable domain (remainder filled in from reference TRBV19 and TRBJ2-1): DGGITQSPKYLFRKEGQNVTLSCEQNLNHDAMYWYRQDPGQGLRLIYYSQIVNDFQKGDIAEGYSVSREKKESFPLTVTSAQKNPTAFYLCASSRGEFTNEQFFGPGTRLTVL.

This sequence joins TRBV21-1 and TRBJ1-2; the D call in the table, TRBD1, was not verified against the DNA. TRBV21-1 is marked as a pseudogene. This CDR3 region has 13 residues. The CDR3 loop is CAITTVGQGGYTF. CDR3 DNA: TGTGCCATTACGACAGTGGGCCAGGGTGGCTACACCTTC.

The V call is TRBV10-1, the J call TRBJ1-1; TRBD1 matches 9 bases. CDR1 is WNHNN, CDR2 SYGVQD, per germline (reference sequence). J lost 3 bases, V lost 6 bases, and 26 bases had no gene match. This CDR3 has 21 residues. The CDR3 spells CASSPGQGRFIPRSPHTEAFF. CDR3 bases: TGCGCCAGCAGCCCGGGACAGGGACGATTCATCCCACGGTCACCCCACACTGAAGCTTTCTTT.

This clone was recorded once. The chain has TRBV4-3 and TRBJ1-2; D gene unclear. V lost 0 bases and J 8 bases, leaving 10 bases between the germline ends. The CDR3 is 13 residues long. Germline V gene data show CDR1 as LGHNA and CDR2 as YSLEER. The CDR3 is CASSQEQSGGYTF. DNA for the CDR3: TGCGCCAGCAGCCAAGAGCAGTCGGGAGGCTACACCTTC.